Presented here are 24 T cell receptor beta chains from one specimen sequenced in a study of a mutant IDH1 vaccine in newly diagnosed glioma. Time point defined: baseline, week 1 (first vaccination visit). The sample's treatment: pre-vaccination baseline after standard-of-care therapy. Repertoires were generated with immunoSEQ multiplex PCR, while TCRdb's copy carries only in-frame clones and drops some. The sample records some 15,000 clones, just under 80% being singletons. The sample consisted of PBMCs, taken from a glioma patient treated with radiotherapy, temozolomide or both. These receptors came from a middle-aged man with glioma.

This clone was counted once. The rearrangement uses TRBV6-1 and TRBJ2-1; D not resolved. The germline CDR1 and CDR2 sequences are MNHNS and SASEGT. V was cut by 3 bases and J by 2 bases, with 5 bases left in between. The CDR3 runs to 13 residues. The CDR3 sequence is CASSEYTYNEQFF. In nucleotides, the CDR3 is TGTGCCAGCAGTGAGTATACCTACAATGAGCAGTTCTTC.

V gene TRBV11-2 combines with J gene TRBJ2-2; D unclear. The CDR3 contains 14 residues. V dropped 5 bases and J dropped 5 bases, with 12 bases sitting between them. The germline V gene encodes CDR1 SGHAT and CDR2 FQNNGV. CDR3 in amino acids: CASSPRVGTGELFF. The CDR3 coding sequence is TGTGCCAGCAGCCCCCGTGTGGGGACCGGGGAGCTGTTTTTT.

The chain uses TRBV7-2 and TRBJ2-7; no firm D call. CDR1 and CDR2 from the germline V gene are SGHTA and FQGNSA. V was pared by 5 bases and J by 7 bases, with 12 bases between. This CDR3 has 12 residues. Here the CDR3 reads CASSLLGWEQYF. The DNA for the CDR3 is TGTGCCAGCAGCCTTTTAGGGTGGGAGCAGTACTTC.

The chain couples TRBV27 to TRBJ1-5; tentatively, D is TRBD1 (6 bases). Germline-derived CDR1 and CDR2 are MNHEY and SMNVEV (reference sequence). Deletions cut 6 bases from V and 5 bases from J, with 20 bases between. This CDR3 has 16 amino acids. The CDR3, as DNA: TGTGCCAGCAGACCCGGGGGCGGTCGGTTGGATCAGCCCCAGCATTTT. It yields the protein CASRPGGGRLDQPQHF.

The genes are TRBV19 and TRBJ1-5; D ambiguous. V lost 3 bases to trimming and J lost 0 bases, with 12 bases between them. Germline CDR1 is LNHDA and CDR2 is SQIVND (reference sequence). The CDR3 length is 16 residues. The CDR3 DNA follows: TGTGCCAGTAGTATTTGGAGCAAATATAGCAATCAGCCCCAGCATTTT. Its translation is CASSIWSKYSNQPQHF.

The genes are TRBV19 and TRBJ1-1; D is unresolved. The length of the CDR3 is 15 residues. V lost 1 base to trimming and J lost 2 bases, with 11 bases between them. Germline V gene lookup returns CDR1 LNHDA and CDR2 SQIVND (reference sequence). This CDR3 is CASSIGGSRNTEAFF. CDR3 nucleotide sequence: TGTGCCAGTAGTATAGGCGGCTCCCGAAACACTGAAGCTTTCTTT.

This sequence joins TRBV28 and TRBJ1-1, with D possibly being TRBD1 (5 bases). V lost 2 bases to trimming and J lost 0 bases, with 19 bases between them. The CDR3 is made up of 18 amino acids. CDR1 and CDR2 from the germline V gene are MDHEN and SYDVKM. The DNA for the CDR3 is TGTGCCAGCAGTTTAGGTAGTCTGCAGGGTTCGATGAACACTGAAGCTTTCTTT. This encodes CASSLGSLQGSMNTEAFF.

The J gene is TRBJ2-5, the V gene TRBV7-5; the table gives TRBD2 as D, unverified against the DNA. TRBV7-5 is a listed pseudogene. The CDR3 is 19 residues long. The CDR3 nucleotides read TGTGCCAGGCCGGTATCTTCGGAGGGACTAGCTCCCTTCCCAGAGACCCAGTACTTC. Translating gives CARPVSSEGLAPFPETQYF.

The CDR3 protein is CASSVDLGGRGHFYGYTF. For the CDR3, the DNA is TGTGCCAGCAGCGTAGATCTTGGGGGCAGGGGGCATTTCTATGGCTACACCTTC. The chain couples TRBV9 to TRBJ1-2; 8 bases map to TRBD1. From germline, CDR1 is SGDLS and CDR2 YYNGEE. This CDR3 spans 18 amino acids. The V and J ends lost 0 bases and 4 bases, in that order; junction bases with no gene match: 14.

The chain employs TRBV27 and TRBJ2-7; no clear D gene. V lost 0 bases to trimming and J lost 3 bases, with 12 bases between them. The V gene's germline CDR1 is MNHEY and CDR2 SMNVEV (reference sequence). This CDR3 is 15 amino acids long. CDR3 in amino acids: CASSLSDSPHYEQYV. The CDR3 DNA is TGTGCCAGCAGTTTATCGGATAGCCCCCACTACGAGCAGTACGTC.

The chain carries TRBV7-9 and TRBJ1-5; D uncertain. Germline V gives CDR1 SEHNR, CDR2 FQNEAQ (reference sequence). V dropped 1 base and J dropped 6 bases, with 4 bases sitting between them. The CDR3 length is 12 residues. Here the CDR3 DNA reads TGTGCCAGCAGCTTAGAAGTTCAGCCCCAGCATTTT. It codes for CASSLEVQPQHF.

This clone was counted a single time. The chain carries TRBV5-1 and TRBJ2-1, with 8 nucleotides matching TRBD2. Germline CDR1 and CDR2: SGHRS and YFSETQ. The V gene end was trimmed by 4 bases and the J gene end by 2 bases; junction bases not matched to a gene: 11. The CDR3 extends over 17 amino acids. The CDR3 sequence is CASSTGGLRQPYNEQFF. CDR3 bases: TGCGCCAGCAGCACGGGAGGGCTGCGTCAACCCTACAATGAGCAGTTCTTC. Variable domain in full (rest from reference TRBV5-1 and TRBJ2-1): KAGVTQTPRYLIKTRGQQVTLSCSPISGHRSVSWYQQTPGQGLQFLFEYFSETQRNKGNFPGRFSGRQFSNSRSEMNVSTLELGDSALYLCASSTGGLRQPYNEQFFGPGTRLTVL.

This clone has only a few counts. The chain uses TRBV6-5 and TRBJ2-5, with TRBD1 matching 9 bases. V shed 5 bases and J 5 bases; nucleotides not matched to a gene: 3. The germline V gene has CDR1 MNHEY and CDR2 SVGAGI. The CDR3 is 13 amino acids. The CDR3, as DNA: TGTGCCAGCAGTACCGACAGGGGGGAGACCCAGTACTTC. It is translated as CASSTDRGETQYF.

This clone was seen a handful of times. CDR3 sequence: CASTEQGSWNTEAFF. The CDR3 bases are TGTGCCAGCACCGAACAGGGGTCGTGGAACACTGAAGCTTTCTTT. The chain links TRBV2 to TRBJ1-1; 7 bases fit TRBD1. The CDR3 runs to 15 residues. V was pared by 7 bases and J by 1 base, with 9 bases of the junction left unmatched. Germline assignment: CDR1 SNHLY and CDR2 FYNNEI.

This clone has only a few counts. The chain is built from TRBV5-4 and TRBJ2-1; 7 bases agree with TRBD1. Unmatched junction bases numbered 7, after V lost 0 bases and J lost 7 bases. The CDR3 is 15 amino acids. Germline-derived CDR1 and CDR2 are SGHNT and YYREEE (reference sequence). CDR3 nucleotides: TGTGCCAGCAGCTTGGCCAGGGGGTCGGGGAATGAGCAGTTCTTC. Residues: CASSLARGSGNEQFF. Together with reference TRBV5-4 and TRBJ2-1, the CDR3 gives the full variable domain: ETGVTQSPTHLIKTRGQQVTLRCSSQSGHNTVSWYQQALGQGPQFIFQYYREEENGRGNFPPRFSGLQFPNYSSELNVNALELDDSALYLCASSLARGSGNEQFFGPGTRLTVL.

The genes are TRBV9 and TRBJ2-1, with 11 bases that match TRBD2. The CDR3 is 14 amino acids. J lost 8 bases, V lost 4 bases, and 5 bases had no gene match. From germline, CDR1 is SGDLS and CDR2 YYNGEE. The CDR3 loop reads CASSLAGGPYEQFF. CDR3 sequence (DNA): TGTGCCAGCAGCTTAGCGGGAGGGCCGTATGAGCAGTTCTTC.

The chain has TRBV12-5 and TRBJ2-1; 9 bases agree with TRBD2. The J segment lost 4 bases and the V segment lost 7 bases, leaving 5 bases of the junction unmatched. Germline V gives CDR1 LGHNT, CDR2 FRNRAP. This CDR3 spans 14 amino acids. The CDR3 region is CASVGGRAYNEQFF. The CDR3 DNA reads TGTGCTAGTGTGGGCGGGAGGGCGTACAATGAGCAGTTCTTC.

V and J are TRBV19 and TRBJ1-1, with D unclear. Trimming cost V 4 bases and J 5 bases, with 14 bases left between them. Germline CDR1 is LNHDA and CDR2 is SQIVND (reference sequence). The CDR3 has 14 residues. In DNA, the CDR3 is TGTGCCAGTAGTAAAGTAATGGGTGGGACTGAAGCTTTCTTT. This codes for CASSKVMGGTEAFF.

The V and J genes are TRBV7-2 and TRBJ2-1, with TRBD2 matching 7 bases. Trimming removed 4 bases from V and 0 bases from J; junction bases left unmatched: 6. The CDR3 is 16 residues long. CDR1 is SGHTA and CDR2 is FQGNSA in the germline V gene. The CDR3 is CASSSASGSSYNEQFF. The DNA of the CDR3 is TGTGCCAGCAGCTCAGCTAGCGGAAGCTCCTACAATGAGCAGTTCTTC.

This clone was seen only a few times. The CDR3: CASSQEGQAVGYTF. The CDR3 region has the DNA TGCGCCAGCAGCCAAGAGGGACAGGCTGTAGGCTACACCTTC. J is TRBJ1-2 and V is TRBV4-1, with 8 bases aligning to TRBD1. V dropped 0 bases and J dropped 8; count of bases not matched to a gene: 5. The CDR3 has 14 residues. Germline values: CDR1 MGHRA, CDR2 YSYEKL.

This clone was observed a few times. The rearrangement uses TRBV2 and TRBJ1-1, with a tentative D call TRBD1 (5 bases). Germline V CDR1 and CDR2: SNHLY, FYNNEI. The CDR3 loop spans 12 amino acids. Trimming stripped 2 bases from V and 4 bases from J, with 5 bases between. Written as DNA, the CDR3 is TGTGCCAGCAGTGAACAGGGCACTGAAGCTTTCTTT. As protein: CASSEQGTEAFF.

This clone was counted a single time. V and J are TRBV7-2 and TRBJ2-2; possibly TRBD2 for D (6 bases). Germline V CDR1 and CDR2: SGHTA, FQGNSA. Trimming removed 5 bases at V and 4 bases at J, with 17 bases between. The CDR3 sequence is 16 residues long. The CDR3 DNA reads as TGTGCCAGCAGCCCGGAGGTAGCGGTCCTCACCGGGGAGCTGTTTTTT. This sequence encodes CASSPEVAVLTGELFF.

The rearrangement joins TRBV9 to TRBJ2-6; no reliable D call. The CDR3 totals 17 residues. With 7 bases removed from V and 5 bases from J, the gap between germline ends came to 22 bases. Germline V gene data show CDR1 as SGDLS and CDR2 as YYNGEE. The CDR3 sequence is CASWPRYKQSRANVLTF. Written as DNA, the CDR3 is TGTGCCAGCTGGCCTCGGTACAAACAAAGTCGGGCCAACGTCCTGACTTTC.

The chain couples TRBV4-3 to TRBJ1-2; tentatively, D is TRBD1 (5 bases). The CDR3 has 15 residues. From germline, CDR1 is LGHNA and CDR2 YSLEER. Trimming cost V 0 bases and J 3 bases, with 11 bases left between them. CDR3: CASSQDARAHYGYTF. The CDR3 nucleotides are TGCGCCAGCAGCCAAGATGCCAGGGCGCACTATGGCTACACCTTC.